This is a list of T cell receptor beta chains from one sample in a study of T cells in localized non-small cell lung cancer. Using immunoSEQ multiplex PCR, the repertoire was profiled, and TCRdb retains in-frame clones only, with some absent. The data contain more than 20,000 clones, approximately 84% of them singletons. The specimen comprised PBMCs, sampled before any cancer treatment. The receptor source for this set is a man between 40 and 70 years old with stage II lung adenocarcinoma. The CDR3 runs from the conserved cysteine through the conserved F or W. D genes are given only for firm matches. For some rows the clone size is stated as once, few or many, or as a class when expanded; others skip it.

14	NA	NA	TRBV2	TRBJ2-1	TGTGCCAGCCCACAGAGTCCCTCCTACAATGAGCAGTTCTTC	CASPQSPSYNEQFF
14	TRBD1	NA	TRBV7-3	TRBJ1-1	TGTGCCAGCAGCCCGGGACAGGGTGGGACTGAAGCTTTCTTT	CASSPGQGGTEAFF
18	NA	NA	TRBV7-8	TRBJ1-1	TGTGCCAGCAGCTTAGCCCGCCAAGTGGGACTACAAAGGACTGAAGCTTTCTTT	CASSLARQVGLQRTEAFF
12	NA	NA	TRBV5-3	TRBJ2-7	TGTGCCAGAAGCTCGCGCCTAGGCGAGCAGTACTTC	CARSSRLGEQYF
12	NA	NA	TRBV10-3	TRBJ1-5	TGTGCCATCAGCCAGGGAGGCCAGCCCCAGCATTTT	CAISQGGQPQHF
15	NA	few	TRBV18	TRBJ2-7	TGTGCCAGCTCACCAGACATCCGCACACCCCTCGAGCAGTACTTC	CASSPDIRTPLEQYF
15	TRBD1	few	TRBV7-7	TRBJ1-4	TGTGCTAGCAGCTTCCCGGGACAGCCTAATGAAAAACTGTTTTTT	CASSFPGQPNEKLFF
15	NA	NA	TRBV9	TRBJ2-6	TGTGCCAGCAGCGTAGCAAGTGGTGGGGCCAACGTCCTGACTTTC	CASSVASGGANVLTF
15	TRBD1	few	TRBV14	TRBJ1-5	TGTGCCAGCAGCCAAAGGACAGGGGGCAATCAGCCCCAGCATTTT	CASSQRTGGNQPQHF
14	NA	NA	TRBV29-1	TRBJ1-2	TGCAGCGTTGAGGAGACGGCCAGAAACTATGGCTACACCTTC	CSVEETARNYGYTF
15	NA	few	TRBV9	TRBJ1-1	TGTGCCAGCAGCCCCCTCCTGGACCAGGGCACTGAAGCTTTCTTT	CASSPLLDQGTEAFF
16	TRBD2	few	TRBV7-9	TRBJ2-1	TGTGCCAGCAGCTTAGTTAACGGGAGGGCCGGGAATGAGCAGTTCTTC	CASSLVNGRAGNEQFF
14	TRBD1	NA	TRBV11-2	TRBJ2-2	TGTGCCAGCAGCAGACAGGGTTGGATCGGGGAGCTGTTTTTT	CASSRQGWIGELFF
14	NA	few	TRBV6-5	TRBJ2-7	TGTGCCAGCAACAGCCTCCAGGCTTCCTACGAGCAGTACTTC	CASNSLQASYEQYF
15	NA	NA	TRBV23-1	TRBJ1-1	TGCGCCAGCAGTCATCCGACAGGCACCAACACTGAAGCTTTCTTT	CASSHPTGTNTEAFF
15	TRBD2	NA	TRBV5-5	TRBJ2-1	TGTGCCAGCAGCTTGACTAGCGGGAGTCGTGTTGAGCAGTTCTTC	CASSLTSGSRVEQFF
17	TRBD2	NA	TRBV27	TRBJ2-3	TGTGCCAGCAGCTTGGAGACTAGCGTACTATCCACAGATACGCAGTATTTT	CASSLETSVLSTDTQYF
16	NA	NA	TRBV21-1	TRBJ2-7	TGTGCCAGCAGCAAAGCGACAAGGGACAGTACCTACGAGCAGTACTTC	CASSKATRDSTYEQYF
13	NA	NA	TRBV19	TRBJ1-3	TGTGCCAGTAGGGCAGCCTCTGGAAACACCATATATTTT	CASRAASGNTIYF
13	NA	once	TRBV6-6	TRBJ1-2	TGTGCCAGCAGTTCTCAGGGGCCCTATGGCTACACCTTC	CASSSQGPYGYTF
13	NA	NA	TRBV11-2	TRBJ1-2	TGTGCCAGCAGCCTCGGGCGCTTGGATGGCTACACCTTC	CASSLGRLDGYTF
16	NA	NA	TRBV4-2	TRBJ1-4	TGTGCCAGCAGCCAAGATCGGGCAGGGACTAATGAAAAACTGTTTTTT	CASSQDRAGTNEKLFF
13	NA	NA	TRBV27	TRBJ2-7	TGTGCCAGCAGTCAGGCAGACAGGCGTGAGCAGTACTTC	CASSQADRREQYF
15	NA	NA	TRBV6-6	TRBJ1-1	TGTGCCAGCAAGGACGAGGTGGCTGGTGACACTGAAGCTTTCTTT	CASKDEVAGDTEAFF
15	TRBD1	NA	TRBV18	TRBJ1-3	TGTGCCAGCTCACCCGGGACAGGAGCTGGAAACACCATATATTTT	CASSPGTGAGNTIYF
15	NA	NA	TRBV5-1	TRBJ1-3	TGCGCCAGCAGCTCTGACAGTTACTCTGGAAACACCATATATTTT	CASSSDSYSGNTIYF
12	NA	NA	TRBV6-1	TRBJ2-7	TGTGCCAGCAGTGGCGTTCCGGACGAGCAGTACTTC	CASSGVPDEQYF
13	TRBD1	NA	TRBV5-1	TRBJ1-2	TGCGCCAGCAGCTTGGAAGGGGGCGGCGGCTACACCTTC	CASSLEGGGGYTF
16	TRBD2	NA	TRBV11-3	TRBJ2-5	TGTGCCAGCAGCTTAGATGGTAGCGGGAGGGGAGAGACCCAGTACTTC	CASSLDGSGRGETQYF
13	NA	NA	TRBV6-5	TRBJ1-2	TGTGCCAGCAGCCAAACAGGGACCTATGGCTACACCTTC	CASSQTGTYGYTF
18	NA	NA	TRBV11-2	TRBJ2-7	TGTGCCAGCAGCTTGCAGATACAGGGCCCGATCTCCTCCTACGAGCAGTACTTC	CASSLQIQGPISSYEQYF
16	NA	few	TRBV7-2	TRBJ1-3	TGTGCCAGCAGCTTACAAATCGGTAGCGCTGGAAACACCATATATTTT	CASSLQIGSAGNTIYF
13	TRBD1	NA	TRBV5-6	TRBJ2-4	TGTGCCAGCAGCCACAGGGGGCAAAACATTCAGTACTTC	CASSHRGQNIQYF